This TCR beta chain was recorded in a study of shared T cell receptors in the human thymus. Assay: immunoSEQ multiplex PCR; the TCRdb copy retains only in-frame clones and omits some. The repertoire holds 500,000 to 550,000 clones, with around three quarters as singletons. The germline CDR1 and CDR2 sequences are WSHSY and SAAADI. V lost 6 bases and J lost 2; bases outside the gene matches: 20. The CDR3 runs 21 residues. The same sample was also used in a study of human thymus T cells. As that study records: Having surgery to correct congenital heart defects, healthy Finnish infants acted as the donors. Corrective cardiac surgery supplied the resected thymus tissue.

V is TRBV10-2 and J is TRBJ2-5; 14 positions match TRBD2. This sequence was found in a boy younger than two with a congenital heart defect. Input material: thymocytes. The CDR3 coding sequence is TGCGCCAGCAGGGGGAGACTAGCGGGAGGGCCACGGGTGGGGTCTCAAGAGACCCAGTACTTC. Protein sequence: CASRGRLAGGPRVGSQETQYF.